This T cell receptor (beta chain) emerged from a study of cytomegalovirus exposure and HLA in healthy donors (dated by TCRdb to 2017 to 2019). About the full investigation: According to an earlier analysis of a few hundred of the donors, some 180 million T cells yielded 117 million unique TCR beta sequences and approximately 300 Gb of sequence data. A later genetic analysis took genome-wide SNP genotypes for about 55% of the roughly 670 donors and used that subset as a discovery cohort. Across 300 to 400 genotyped donors of the cohort, an average of roughly 250,000 unique TCR beta nucleotide sequences per donor were sequenced, and about a sixth of those sequences were non-productive. An earlier analysis of more than 450 of the donors used high-throughput TCR beta sequencing to judge whether each TCR beta V gene segment behaved as functional or pseudogenic. Typing coverage varied by locus: roughly 629-640 donors for A, B, C, DRB1 and DQB1; some 520 for DQA1; about 590 for DPA1; about 450 for DPB1. In the later analysis, no new phenotypic data were used to find candidate immune exposures; instead, reliance was placed on TCR beta sequences and their occurrence across donors. HLA typing included class I and class II loci at four-digit resolution. The aim of the study was to test whether cataloging public T cell receptors could identify signatures of past pathogen exposure. The genetic ancestry cluster associated with self-reported Caucasian donors included 81% of the 300 to 400 genotyped donors. To predict cytomegalovirus infection status, the study brought together high-throughput TCR immunosequencing, statistical association of individual TCRs with disease status, and machine learning. Donor age, sex, ethnicity and CMV serostatus were compiled alongside the repertoire data. An early release that covered some 630 HLA-typed donors contained 300 to 350 gigabases of sequencing data and 75 million to 100 million unique TCR sequences. To study patterns of TCR occurrence, a later analysis re-analyzed previously published TCR beta repertoires from more than 550 donors and added high-resolution HLA genotyping. Along with the roughly 700-subject first cohort, a separate validation cohort of over a hundred different subjects was used. The T cell repertoires of 670 or so subjects were profiled by immunosequencing and related to cytomegalovirus serostatus. Every discovery cohort repertoire had been produced on one sequencing platform. Several DR-DQ haplotypes were handled as single units for association and clustering because linkage in the cohort was strong.

The cohort was made up of about 670 healthy bone marrow donors. At the time of sampling, all cohort members were nominally healthy, though unrecorded immune exposures were likely present. Of the approximately 670 cohort members, almost 300 had positive CMV serostatus and just over 350 had negative CMV serostatus, and CMV serostatus was not recorded for the donor. Each donor provided a peripheral blood sample, and peripheral blood mononuclear cells were used for TCR beta sequencing. Genomic DNA was extracted from the blood cell samples with the Qiagen DNeasy Blood Extraction Kit. The CDR3 sequence holds 11 residues, the cysteine and phenylalanine included. The entry retains the CDR3 DNA only, 33 bases that are in frame from base 1. CDR1 and CDR2 are drawn from the germline V gene: SQVTM, ANQGSEA. V was cut back by 1 base and J by 8 bases, leaving a gap of 8 bases between them. Library generation was performed with the immunoSEQ multiplex PCR assay. For the multiplex PCR, a mixture combining 60 forward primers for TCR Vbeta segments and 13 reverse primers for TCR Jbeta segments was used. The CDR3 region of rearranged TCR beta genes was amplified from genomic DNA with a multiplex PCR assay. The Illumina HiSeq System was used to sequence the amplified TCR beta libraries as 87-base-pair reads. In the paper's pipeline: Across the 700 or so repertoires, a later analysis counted roughly 77 million unique TCR beta chains, around 11 million of which were shared by at least two donors. To remove PCR and sequencing errors, raw reads were error-corrected and collapsed into unique sequences using a nearest-neighbor algorithm that merged closely related sequences. V, D and J gene segments were assigned by aligning CDR3 sequences to IMGT reference sequences. For a sequence to be retained, at least a six-nucleotide match to both a V gene segment and a J gene segment was required. A rearrangement was called productive if the CDR3 had no stop codons and remained in frame with V and J, and every other rearrangement was called non-productive. Following IMGT convention, CDR3 was defined as the stretch from the second conserved V-encoded cysteine to the conserved J-encoded phenylalanine. The earlier analysis of about 610 of the donors excluded sequences that lacked an unambiguous match to a single V gene segment. An earlier analysis of roughly 590 of the donors called V segments functional above 56.7% productive rearrangements and segregating when the between-donor standard deviation exceeded 5%. A statistical classification framework was developed to diagnose cytomegalovirus status using the catalog of TCR beta chain sequences. A later analysis assigned V and J genes by comparing TCR nucleotide sequences with IMGT/GENE-DB human TR gene sequences. A later analysis assigned CDR3 sequences and most-parsimonious VDJ recombination scenarios with the TCRdist pipeline. In a later analysis, each TCR beta chain was defined by its CDR3 amino acid sequence together with its V-gene family, and reads lacking a unique V-gene family were excluded. To address suspected cross-contamination and a sequencing artifact, a later analysis removed a few hundred highly shared, low-generation-probability nucleotide sequences. In a later analysis, a clonal expansion index was calculated for each public chain from normalized within-repertoire ranks of inferred template counts. In a later analysis, generation probabilities were computed using a VDJ recombination model fitted to out-of-frame rearrangements, and the results were checked against IGoR. A later analysis scored TCR-TCR, TCR-HLA and TCR-CMV co-occurrence with hypergeometric tests, applying a repertoire-size bias correction to TCR pairs. A later analysis estimated false discovery rates by permuting HLA or CMV assignments 20 times. A later analysis grouped co-occurring TCRs with DBSCAN, adding TCRdist sequence similarity when clustering within HLA-allele-positive subsets. For co-occurrence clustering, repertoires with fewer than 30,000 or more than 120,000 public chains were excluded, along with roughly 5 repertoires with anomalous nucleotide sharing. TCRdb took this table from immuneACCESS and kept in-frame rearrangements with V and J called. Such tables lack part of the clones; where checked against another copy, unresolved V genes explain under half of the gap, and the rest is unexplained. That table gives V, J and clone size, and the DNA gave D and trimming. The sample profile shows approximately 50,000 clones; roughly 53% of them were found once. Approximately 10% of the sample is in the top ten clones.

As for this clone: Which antigen it targets is not known. Per-nucleotide qualities are absent, and no much larger clonotype sits a single base away.

The full study reports these points: The classifier was reported to diagnose cytomegalovirus status with high specificity and sensitivity in both the original cohort and the validation cohort. Several of the top co-occurrence clusters appeared to be linked to parvovirus B19, influenza, CMV and Epstein-Barr virus, according to a later analysis. Compared with equally common non-associated chains, HLA-associated TCR beta chains in a later analysis were more clonally expanded and had lower generation probabilities. According to the authors, the approach could potentially be generalized to other disease states and immunological phenotypes. A group of highly shared sequence variants was considered likely to be a technical artifact of the sequencing pipeline. Specific HLA alleles were associated with 15,000 to 20,000 TCR beta sequences at a false discovery rate of 0.05 in a later analysis. The only immune exposure information available for the cohort was CMV serostatus. Because HLA typing was missing for some donors at each locus, association tests included only the typed subset. A few of the identified cytomegalovirus-associated TCR beta chains were confirmed in vitro to be specific for cytomegalovirus antigens. In an earlier analysis of some 500 of the donors, most TCR beta V segments appeared in productive rearrangements about 87% or about 30% of the time, broadly matching IMGT annotations. An association between a missense DCLRE1C variant and V-gene and J-gene trimming of TCR beta chains was found in a later genetic analysis and replicated in an independent cohort. In the study, about 150 TCR beta chains were listed as associated with cytomegalovirus. Most TCR sequences were seen in very few donors, while some public TCRs were found in many individuals. Because counts were too low, some 16 rarely observed V segments, including chromosome 9 orphons, were excluded from the earlier analysis of some 540 of the donors. A further reported finding was that TCR beta sequences accurately predicted the HLA-A and HLA-B alleles for most subjects in the first cohort. A later genetic analysis reported fewer N-insertions in productive TCRs among donors in an Asian-associated ancestry cluster than the roughly 620-donor mean. A later analysis found that TCR association rates varied across HLA loci, with DRB1 alleles showing the most associated TCRs and HLA-C alleles the fewest. Linkage disequilibrium might explain the correlated functional status among segregating V segments, but an unknown experimental factor could not be ruled out. Some IMGT-functional V segments, including TRBV6-2 and TRBV6-3, could not be told apart with the 87-base-pair reads, so those segments were excluded. This cohort had only TCR beta chains sequenced, and the lack of alpha or paired-chain data limited which features could be detected. In a later analysis, most CMV-associated TCR beta chains were found to appear HLA-restricted, with HLA associations seemingly driven largely by CMV exposure. Assigning TCR associations to individual alleles was difficult when HLA alleles, especially DR and DQ, strongly co-occurred. Sequencing depth was assumed to be roughly uniform across donors in the presence/absence analyses, though that assumption may not hold.

The chain uses TRBV29-1 and TRBJ1-2, with the D gene uncertain. The TCR originated in a human donor in good health. What was sequenced was PBMCs. The CDR3 in this case is CSVEGASGYTF. The DNA sequence follows: TGCAGCGTTGAAGGGGCGTCGGGCTACACCTTC.